This TCR beta chain was sequenced for a study of cytomegalovirus exposure and HLA in healthy donors. Overall study context: The Caucasian-associated ancestry cluster held roughly 84% of around 380 genotyped donors.

In regard to this clone: Its antigen is as yet unknown.

Study conclusions and caveats: The study flagged roughly 160 TCR beta chains as cytomegalovirus-associated. As a later analysis revealed, most CMV-associated TCR beta chains appeared HLA-restricted.

The PCR made use of 60 Vbeta and 13 Jbeta primers. The method was immunoSEQ multiplex PCR; TCRdb's version includes in-frame clones alone and lacks a portion of them. The sample consists of about 140,000 clones, approximately 57% of them appearing once. The CDR3 is 15 amino acids. Germline V gene sequence: CDR1 SGHNT, CDR2 YYREEE (reference sequence). With 4 bases removed from V and 2 bases from J, the gap between germline ends came to 15 bases. The rearrangement links TRBV5-4 to TRBJ1-2; maybe TRBD1 (5 bases). The sample consisted of PBMCs. The TCR sequence derives from a male donor in good health and CMV-seronegative. In DNA form, the CDR3 reads TGTGCCAGCAGCCCAGGGATTCTTTTGAACTATGGCTACACCTTC. Encoded protein: CASSPGILLNYGYTF.